The next 14 T cell receptor beta chains were all read from a single sample in a study of identical twins. TCRdb analysed the 5' RACE reads with MiXCR anew, one entry per CDR3 protein. Among about 220,000 distinct CDR3 sequences, roughly 7.1% were seen once, and the ten largest hold less than 15%. The data also belong to a second study, concerning T cells expressing NK-cell markers.

Sample: CD8+ T cells sorted from blood. The receptor source for this set is a woman younger than 30 in good health.

Many counts were recorded for this clonotype. The chain couples TRBV20-1 to TRBJ2-1, with TRBD2 as a possible D gene (7 bases). V was clipped by 6 bases and J by 4 bases, with 16 bases between them. CDR3 size: 14 residues. Germline CDR1 reads DFQATT; CDR2 reads SNEGSKA (reference sequence). The CDR3 protein is CSAGGLADYNEQFF. CDR3 nucleotides: TGCAGTGCAGGGGGGCTAGCGGATTACAATGAGCAGTTCTTC.

V is TRBV3-1 and J is TRBJ2-2, with TRBD2 identical over 8 bases. The V gene end was trimmed by 5 bases and the J gene end by 6 bases; junction bases not matched to a gene: 5. CDR1 is LGHDT and CDR2 is YNNKEL in the germline V gene (reference sequence). This CDR3 has 14 amino acids. The CDR3 DNA follows: TGTGCCAGCAGCTGGCGGGGGGCGGCCGGGGAGCTGTTTTTT. Amino acids: CASSWRGAAGELFF.

At least ten counts were recorded for this clonotype. This rearrangement joins TRBV4-2 to TRBJ2-7; no firm D call. The CDR3 contains 17 residues. V lost 1 base and J lost 0, with 16 bases in between. Germline V CDR1 and CDR2: LGHNA, YNFKEQ. The CDR3 DNA follows: TGTGCCAGCAGCCAAGGGTTTCAGAGGTGGAGCTCCTACGAGCAGTACTTC. Amino acids: CASSQGFQRWSSYEQYF.

This clonotype was picked up a small number of times. The chain employs TRBV9 and TRBJ2-3; 13 bases agree with TRBD2. The germline gives CDR1 SGDLS, CDR2 YYNGEE. The CDR3 is made up of 16 amino acids. J gave up 5 bases and V 4 bases, and 7 bases lay outside the gene matches. Written as DNA, the CDR3 is TGTGCCAGCAGCACAAGACTAGCGGGGGGTGAAGATACGCAGTATTTT. Translating gives CASSTRLAGGEDTQYF.

This clonotype has more than one count but fewer than ten. CDR3 DNA: TGCGCCAGCAGCGGAGACTTGGTCGGGCAGTTCTTC. Its protein product is CASSGDLVGQFF. The V and J genes are TRBV5-1 and TRBJ2-1; no firm D call. The germline V and J ends were trimmed by 4 bases and 12 bases, with 14 bases remaining between them. Germline lookup yields CDR1 SGHRS and CDR2 YFSETQ. The CDR3 runs 12 residues.

This clonotype was seen repeatedly, ten times or more. The gene calls are TRBV4-3 and TRBJ2-1, with TRBD2 as a possible D gene (6 bases). The V end lost 0 bases, the J end lost 7 bases, and 10 bases lay between the germline ends. This CDR3 is 14 amino acids long. The germline gives CDR1 LGHNA, CDR2 YSLEER. This CDR3 is CASSQEGGLNEQFF. The CDR3 region has the DNA TGCGCCAGCAGCCAAGAGGGAGGTCTGAATGAGCAGTTCTTC.

This clonotype was seen repeatedly, ten times or more. The CDR3 is CASSFRTGNEKLFF. The CDR3 DNA reads TGTGCCAGCAGTTTTAGGACAGGGAATGAAAAACTGTTTTTT. The chain couples TRBV12-3 or TRBV12-4 to TRBJ1-4, with TRBD1 identical over 8 bases. V lost 3 bases and J lost 5; bases outside the gene matches: 2. CDR3 length equals 14 residues.

This clonotype was counted at least ten times. V usage is TRBV20-1 and J usage is TRBJ2-2, with 10 bases aligning to TRBD2. The CDR3 consists of 14 residues. The junction had 0 bases not matched to a gene; V was cut back by 1 base and J by 4 bases. Germline-derived CDR1 and CDR2 are DFQATT and SNEGSKA (reference sequence). The CDR3 region has the DNA TGCAGTGCTAGAGGACTAGCGGGCACCGGGGAGCTGTTTTTT. Translated: CSARGLAGTGELFF.

This clonotype was counted ten times or more. J is TRBJ2-5 and V is TRBV15; the match to TRBD2 covers 8 bases. With 5 bases clipped from V and 4 bases from J, the junction kept 9 bases outside the gene matches. CDR3 length: 15 residues. Germline V gene data show CDR1 as LNHNV and CDR2 as YYDKDF (reference sequence). CDR3 in amino acids: CATSGTLAGSETQYF. The CDR3 DNA is TGTGCCACCAGCGGTACCTTAGCGGGGTCAGAGACCCAGTACTTC.

This chain connects TRBV4-3 to TRBJ2-3; 9 bases are a match to TRBD2. Germline CDR1 LGHNA, CDR2 YSLEER. V lost 3 bases to trimming and J lost 2 bases; unmatched junction nucleotides: 3. The CDR3 has 15 residues. CDR3 residues: CASSHSGGYTDTQYF. The CDR3 nucleotides read TGCGCCAGCAGCCATAGCGGGGGATACACAGATACGCAGTATTTT.

This clonotype showed up many times. The chain couples TRBV10-3 to TRBJ2-3, with 7 positions matching TRBD2. Germline CDR1 reads ENHRY; CDR2 reads SYGVKD. The CDR3 loop spans 17 amino acids. Trimming removed 7 bases from V and 5 bases from J; junction bases left unmatched: 18. CDR3 in amino acids: CAITPRDHRGGEDTQYF. CDR3 nucleotides: TGTGCCATCACTCCTCGGGACCATCGGGGAGGGGAAGATACGCAGTATTTT.

This clonotype was detected only a few times. The chain carries TRBV12-3 or TRBV12-4 and TRBJ2-1, with 8 bases aligning to TRBD2. CDR3 length: 14 residues. V gave up 3 bases and J gave up 5 bases; unmatched junction bases: 3. The CDR3 loop reads CASSFTGGDNEQFF. CDR3 in DNA: TGTGCCAGCAGTTTTACGGGGGGGGACAATGAGCAGTTCTTC.

At least ten counts were recorded for this clonotype. The chain recombines TRBV15 with TRBJ1-2; D unclear. Trimming left V 5 bases short and J 4 bases short, with 17 bases between. The CDR3 is 15 residues long. Germline CDR1 is LNHNV and CDR2 is YYDKDF (reference sequence). The CDR3 DNA is TGTGCCACCAGCTACGGGTCACAGACCCCCTATGGCTACACCTTC. This gives the protein CATSYGSQTPYGYTF.

This clonotype came up a few times. V usage is TRBV6-5 and J usage is TRBJ2-7; D might be TRBD1 (5 bases). Per germline, CDR1 MNHEY and CDR2 SVGAGI. The CDR3 covers 13 residues. Trimming cost V 2 bases and J 2 bases, with 7 bases left between them. CDR3 sequence reads: CASSYQGPYEQYF. CDR3 nucleotides: TGTGCCAGCAGTTACCAGGGTCCCTACGAGCAGTACTTC.